The text below deals with one TCR beta chain. Its antigen remains unknown. Per germline, CDR1 SGHTA and CDR2 FQGTGA. CDR3 length: 15 amino acids. V was pared by 5 bases and J by 6 bases, with 14 bases between. This entry belongs to a study of cytomegalovirus exposure and HLA in healthy donors. Researchers ran the PCR with 60 Vbeta and 13 Jbeta primers. Assay: immunoSEQ multiplex PCR; the TCRdb copy retains only in-frame clones and omits some. The profile shows 150,000 to 170,000 clones, roughly 83% of them singletons. Study-level points and caveats: As immune exposure information, only CMV serostatus was available. Reportedly, a later analysis found an Asian-associated ancestry cluster had fewer N-insertions than the roughly 700-donor mean. The dataset shows that most TCR sequences were rare, while some public TCRs occurred in many donors. What a later analysis showed was that several of the most significant clusters appeared linked to common viral pathogens.

The sequence was collected from a man aged 25 to 40 in good health and CMV-seropositive. Sequencing was done on a sample of PBMCs. This chain links TRBV7-3 with TRBJ1-6; D not certain. CDR3 in amino acids: CASSRHKDPNSPLHF. The CDR3 DNA follows: TGTGCCAGCAGCCGACATAAAGACCCTAATTCACCCCTCCACTTT.